One T cell receptor beta chain is described in this entry. This sample was included in a study of blood T cell repertoires in COVID-19. Study background: Material from acute and convalescent COVID-19 was sourced from the United States, Italy and Spain.

Seattle researchers signed up patients amid active infection and tracked them longitudinally. In the original processing: Nucleated cell counts were estimated from reference gene primer amplification. TCRdb's table, derived via immunoSEQ multiplex PCR, lists solely in-frame clones and lacks some. D and trimming were read from the DNA, whereas the V and J calls and clone size are those reported in that table. The table shows approximately 210,000 clones, with approximately 80% occurring only once. In germline, CDR1 is SGHRS, CDR2 YFSETQ. V gave up 7 bases and J gave up 2 bases, with 13 bases separating them. The CDR3 loop spans 15 amino acids.

The chain recombines TRBV5-1 with TRBJ2-6; possible D gene TRBD1, 6 bases. Sample: peripheral blood. The clonotype was recovered from a man between 60 and 75 years old with COVID-19, enrolled during active disease. As DNA, the CDR3 is TGCGCCAGCTCCCGACAGGTCCCTGGGGCCAACGTCCTGACTTTC. Translating it yields CASSRQVPGANVLTF.